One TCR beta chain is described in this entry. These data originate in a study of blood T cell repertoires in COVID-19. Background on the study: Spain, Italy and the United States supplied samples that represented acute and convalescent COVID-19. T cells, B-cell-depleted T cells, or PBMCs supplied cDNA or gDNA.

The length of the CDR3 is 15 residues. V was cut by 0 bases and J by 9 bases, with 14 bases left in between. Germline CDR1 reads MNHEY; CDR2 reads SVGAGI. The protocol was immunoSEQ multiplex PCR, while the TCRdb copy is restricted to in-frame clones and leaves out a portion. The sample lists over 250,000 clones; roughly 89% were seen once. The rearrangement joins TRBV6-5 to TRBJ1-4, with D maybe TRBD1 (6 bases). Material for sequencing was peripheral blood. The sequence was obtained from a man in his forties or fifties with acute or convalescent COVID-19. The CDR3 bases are TGTGCCAGCAGTTACTCAGTGCAGGGGAGCCAAAAACTGTTTTTT. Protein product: CASSYSVQGSQKLFF.